The clone carrying this TCR beta chain was seen only once. Its cognate antigen is unknown. TCRdb's copy holds only in-frame clones and misses some; the assay was immunoSEQ multiplex PCR. In the table there are roughly 8,200 clones, 93% of which are singletons. This sample was included in a study of graft-versus-host responses after intestinal transplantation. Study context: Anti-thymocyte globulin served as induction for all recipients, who then took tacrolimus and steroids for approximately three years.

Study-wide points: Recipient marrow contained GvH clones, some of which appeared first in ileum or blood.

CDR1 and CDR2 (germline): MNHEY, SVGAGI. The CDR3 is 15 residues long. V gave up 2 bases and J gave up 6 bases; unmatched junction bases: 5. V is TRBV6-5 and J is TRBJ2-2; TRBD1 agrees at 8 bases. The sequence came from a human patient who received an intestinal transplant, so some T cells may come from the graft donor. Here the sequenced sample was PBMCs, taken 11 days after intestinal transplantation. The chain's CDR3 is CASSYVQGDAGELFF. In DNA, the CDR3 is TGTGCCAGCAGTTACGTACAGGGGGATGCCGGGGAGCTGTTTTTT.